The subject of this entry is one T cell receptor (beta chain). What it binds is unknown. This specimen comes from a study of shared clonotypes between healthy human individuals. Study context: Per donor, CD8 memory used one plate, CD8 naive used two, CD4 memory used three and CD4 naive used three. Findings and caveats of the study: The naive CD4 repertoires of a few donors were compared, and approximately 5.3% of clonotypes were shared.

In germline, CDR1 is SQVTM, CDR2 ANQGSEA. The J segment lost 7 bases and the V segment lost 8 bases, leaving 10 bases of the junction unmatched. This CDR3 has 13 amino acids. At a deep level, the assay was run. It was 150 to 200 ng DNA, about 30,000 T cell genomes, that sorted-subset replicate PCRs used. Only in-frame clones appear in the TCRdb table, and some are missing; sequencing was by immunoSEQ multiplex PCR. Of hundreds of thousands of clones listed, about three quarters are singletons. Sequencing used memory CD4+ T cells sorted from blood. Sample subset: CD45RA-negative fraction. The clonotype was recovered from a woman in her thirties in good health. The gene calls are TRBV29-1 and TRBJ2-1; 8 bases match TRBD2. CDR3 sequence reads: CSFRSGSGNEQFF. As DNA, the CDR3 is TGCAGCTTCCGCAGCGGGAGCGGAAATGAGCAGTTCTTC.